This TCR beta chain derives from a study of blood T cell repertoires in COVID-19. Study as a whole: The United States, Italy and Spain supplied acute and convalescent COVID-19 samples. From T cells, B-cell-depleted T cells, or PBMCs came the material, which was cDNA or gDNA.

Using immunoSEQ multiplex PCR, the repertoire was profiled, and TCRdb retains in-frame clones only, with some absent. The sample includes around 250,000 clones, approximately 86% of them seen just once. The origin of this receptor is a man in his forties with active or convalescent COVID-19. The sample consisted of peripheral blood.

Here the CDR3 reads CASSPFYEQYF. The CDR3 region has the DNA TGTGCCAGCAGCCCATTCTACGAGCAGTACTTC. The J gene is TRBJ2-7, the V gene TRBV7-9; the D is unclear. V was shortened by 5 bases and J by 3 bases, with 5 bases between the two germline ends. Germline V gene sequence: CDR1 SEHNR, CDR2 FQNEAQ (reference sequence). The CDR3 sequence is 11 residues long.